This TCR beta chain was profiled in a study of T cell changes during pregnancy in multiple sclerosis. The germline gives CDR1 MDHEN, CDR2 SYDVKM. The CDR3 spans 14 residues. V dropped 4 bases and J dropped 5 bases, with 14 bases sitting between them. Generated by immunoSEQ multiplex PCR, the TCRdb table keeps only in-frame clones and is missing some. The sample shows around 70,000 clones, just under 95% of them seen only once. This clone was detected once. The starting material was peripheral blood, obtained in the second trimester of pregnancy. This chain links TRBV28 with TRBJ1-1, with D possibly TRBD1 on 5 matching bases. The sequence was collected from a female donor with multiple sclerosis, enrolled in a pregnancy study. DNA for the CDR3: TGTGCCAGCAGTTACCGGGGGGAGAGGACTGAAGCTTTCTTT. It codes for CASSYRGERTEAFF.